Below are 28 T cell receptor beta chains sequenced from a single sample in a study of radiation and T cells in renal cell carcinoma. Indicated time point: baseline pretreatment blood. Treatment in this sample: 15 Gy SBRT to primary tumor, nephrectomy 4 weeks later. Libraries were prepared by immunoSEQ multiplex PCR; TCRdb keeps only in-frame clonotypes and omits some of them. In the table there are 90,000 to 100,000 clones, 65% to 90% of which are singletons. The material sequenced was blood, taken from a patient whose treatment included radiotherapy and nephrectomy. The receptors shown here come from a man over 45 with renal cell carcinoma.

The J gene is TRBJ2-1, the V gene TRBV2; TRBD2 agrees at 7 bases. CDR3 length equals 16 residues. Germline V gene data show CDR1 as SNHLY and CDR2 as FYNNEI. With V trimmed by 3 bases and J by 4 bases, 9 bases remained unmatched. The CDR3 region has the DNA TGTGCCAGCAGTGACAGGGCGGCCGGGGGGTACAATGAGCAGTTCTTC. Translated: CASSDRAAGGYNEQFF.

The chain uses TRBV10-3 and TRBJ1-1; D not resolved. CDR1 and CDR2 from the germline V gene are ENHRY and SYGVKD. This CDR3 comprises 16 residues. The V and J ends lost 2 bases and 3 bases respectively, with 16 bases between them. The CDR3 nucleotides are TGTGCCATCAGTGAGCGTTCGGTAAAAGGGTACACTGAAGCTTTCTTT. It encodes CAISERSVKGYTEAFF.

The gene calls are TRBV18 and TRBJ2-5, with D possibly being TRBD1 (5 bases). Germline assignment: CDR1 KGHSH and CDR2 LQKENI. Trimming removed 6 bases from V and 2 bases from J, with 13 bases in between. The CDR3 length is 14 residues. The CDR3 nucleotides read TGTGCCAGCTCTCAACAGGTTAATCAAGAGACCCAGTACTTC. Its protein is CASSQQVNQETQYF.

The J gene is TRBJ1-2, the V gene TRBV15, with D unresolved. The V gene's germline CDR1 is LNHNV and CDR2 YYDKDF (reference sequence). Trimming took 5 bases from V and 3 from J, leaving 10 bases between them. The CDR3 loop spans 13 amino acids. In DNA form, the CDR3 reads TGTGCCACCAGCCCCCAATCGGACTATGGCTACACCTTC. This gives the protein CATSPQSDYGYTF.

In its sample, this clone was seen a few times. This chain connects TRBV2 to TRBJ2-5; D gene unclear. The V and J ends lost 7 bases and 4 bases respectively, with 7 bases between them. CDR3 length equals 11 residues. CDR1 SNHLY and CDR2 FYNNEI come from the germline V gene. CDR3 in amino acids: CASTGLETQYF. The CDR3 bases are TGTGCCAGCACTGGGCTAGAGACCCAGTACTTC.

The V call is TRBV19, the J call TRBJ1-2, with D unclear. With 5 bases removed from V and 6 bases from J, the gap between germline ends came to 16 bases. This CDR3 is 14 amino acids long. The germline V gene encodes CDR1 LNHDA and CDR2 SQIVND (reference sequence). The CDR3 region has the DNA TGTGCCAGTAGTCCCCACCAAGGGAGGGATGGCTACACCTTC. This codes for CASSPHQGRDGYTF.

The chain links TRBV19 to TRBJ1-4; unclear D gene. V was trimmed by 6 bases and J by 8 bases, leaving 22 bases between them. Germline assignment: CDR1 LNHDA and CDR2 SQIVND (reference sequence). This CDR3 region has 16 residues. The CDR3 here is CASSPRADMYGEKLFF. CDR3 DNA sequence: TGTGCCAGTAGCCCAAGGGCAGACATGTATGGAGAAAAACTGTTTTTT. The entire variable domain, with the rest obtained from reference TRBV19 and TRBJ1-4, is as follows: DGGITQSPKYLFRKEGQNVTLSCEQNLNHDAMYWYRQDPGQGLRLIYYSQIVNDFQKGDIAEGYSVSREKKESFPLTVTSAQKNPTAFYLCASSPRADMYGEKLFFGSGTQLSVL.

The genes are TRBV5-1 and TRBJ2-5, with 11 positions matching TRBD1. Trimming at V came to 6 bases and at J to 5 bases, leaving 6 bases not matched to a gene. This CDR3 is built from 14 residues. Germline V gives CDR1 SGHRS, CDR2 YFSETQ. In DNA form, the CDR3 reads TGCGCCAGCAAAGGGACAGGGGGTGTGGAGACCCAGTACTTC. Encoded protein: CASKGTGGVETQYF. Full variable domain (missing parts from reference TRBV5-1 and TRBJ2-5): KAGVTQTPRYLIKTRGQQVTLSCSPISGHRSVSWYQQTPGQGLQFLFEYFSETQRNKGNFPGRFSGRQFSNSRSEMNVSTLELGDSALYLCASKGTGGVETQYFGPGTRLLVL.

The chain recombines TRBV2 with TRBJ2-7, with D perhaps TRBD2 (6 bases). The germline CDR1 and CDR2 sequences are SNHLY and FYNNEI. Trimming cost V 7 bases and J 0 bases, with 13 bases left between them. There are 14 residues in the CDR3. As DNA, the CDR3 is TGTGCCAGCATAGGGAGGAGACACTCCTACGAGCAGTACTTC. It translates to CASIGRRHSYEQYF.

The rearrangement joins TRBV5-1 to TRBJ2-5; 11 bases match TRBD2. Germline CDR1 is SGHRS and CDR2 is YFSETQ. CDR3 length equals 16 residues. J lost 5 bases, V lost 1 base, and 7 bases had no gene match. As DNA, the CDR3 is TGCGCCAGCAGCTTGACTAGCGGGAGTATAGGTGAGACCCAGTACTTC. Its translation is CASSLTSGSIGETQYF.

V usage is TRBV18 and J usage is TRBJ1-6, with D tentatively TRBD1 (5 bases). Trimming removed 1 base at V and 8 bases at J, with 15 bases between. Germline V gives CDR1 KGHSH, CDR2 LQKENI. The CDR3 spans 16 residues. The CDR3, as DNA: TGTGCCAGCTCACCACGACAGAGCCTAGAAGATTCACCCCTCCACTTT. Encoded protein: CASSPRQSLEDSPLHF. Full variable domain (rest looked up from reference TRBV18 and TRBJ1-6): NAGVMQNPRHLVRRRGQEARLRCSPMKGHSHVYWYRQLPEEGLKFMVYLQKENIIDESGMPKERFSAEFPKEGPSILRIQQVVRGDSAAYFCASSPRQSLEDSPLHFGNGTRLTVT.

The chain is built from TRBV4-1 and TRBJ2-3; no firm D call. Trimming removed 4 bases from V and 1 base from J, with 9 bases in between. Germline CDR1 is MGHRA and CDR2 is YSYEKL. This CDR3 contains 14 residues. CDR3 nucleotides: TGCGCCAGCAGCCTTATAAGCGGCACAGATACGCAGTATTTT. Its protein product is CASSLISGTDTQYF.

The V gene is TRBV11-2, the J gene TRBJ2-7; perhaps TRBD2 as D (6 bases). Per germline, CDR1 SGHAT and CDR2 FQNNGV. Trimming cost V 1 base and J 4 bases, with 11 bases left between them. This CDR3 contains 14 residues. CDR3 residues: CASSLVAGTYEQYF. The CDR3 DNA follows: TGTGCCAGCAGCTTAGTGGCGGGAACGTACGAGCAGTACTTC.

A remark on this clone: The germline gene is not matched at one end of the junction; a read error may be the cause. The chain carries TRBV7-9 and TRBJ2-7; D possibly matches TRBD1 or TRBD2 (6 bases each). This CDR3 is 12 amino acids long. The V gene's germline CDR1 is SEHNR and CDR2 FQNEAQ (reference sequence). The CDR3 coding sequence is TGTGCCAGCAGCTTAGAGGGGGGCAGTCTTCACTTC. This codes for CASSLEGGSLHF. Filled out from reference TRBV7-9 and TRBJ2-7, the complete variable domain reads DTGVSQNPRHKITKRGQNVTFRCDPISEHNRLYWYRQTLGQGPEFLTYFQNEAQLEKSRLLSDRFSAERPKGSFSTLEIQRTEQGDSAMYLCASSLEGGSLHFGPGTRLTVT.

CDR3 sequence: CASSQYQGRTGELFF. The CDR3 nucleotides are TGCGCCAGCAGCCAATACCAGGGGAGGACCGGGGAGCTGTTTTTT. The J gene is TRBJ2-2, the V gene TRBV4-1, with D tentatively TRBD1 or TRBD2 (6 bases each). The CDR3 has 15 amino acids. The V end lost 2 bases, the J end lost 5 bases, and 12 bases lay between the germline ends. Germline assignment: CDR1 MGHRA and CDR2 YSYEKL.

The chain couples TRBV5-4 to TRBJ2-7; unclear D gene. Germline V lookup: CDR1 SGHNT, CDR2 YYREEE (reference sequence). The V end was cut by 4 bases, the J end by 1 base, with 9 bases between. The CDR3 runs 13 residues. The CDR3 region has the DNA TGTGCCAGCAGCCTGGTGACGTCCTACGAGCAGTACTTC. Protein: CASSLVTSYEQYF.

The V and J genes are TRBV6-5 and TRBJ2-5; D possibly corresponds to TRBD1 (6 bases). Germline V lookup: CDR1 MNHEY, CDR2 SVGAGI. This CDR3 is built from 14 residues. V lost 6 bases to trimming and J lost 4 bases, with 15 bases between them. CDR3 region: CASRDSVAGETQYF. CDR3 DNA sequence: TGTGCCAGCAGGGACAGCGTTGCAGGAGAGACCCAGTACTTC.

The V call is TRBV4-2, the J call TRBJ2-3; D is uncertain. The CDR3 spans 14 residues. Trimming cost V 1 base and J 2 bases, with 7 bases left between them. CDR1 and CDR2 from the germline V gene are LGHNA and YNFKEQ. In DNA form, the CDR3 reads TGTGCCAGCAGCCAAGGGACGTACACAGATACGCAGTATTTT. Protein: CASSQGTYTDTQYF.

The chain employs TRBV6-5 and TRBJ2-7, with D unresolved. Between the trimmed V and J ends, which lost 2 bases and 4 bases, there was a span of 9 bases. CDR3 length: 13 residues. CDR1 and CDR2 from the germline V gene are MNHEY and SVGAGI. The CDR3 DNA is TGTGCCAGCAGTTACGAAAAGGTTTACGAGCAGTACTTC. It is translated as CASSYEKVYEQYF.

V and J are TRBV2 and TRBJ2-5; possibly TRBD2 for D (5 bases). CDR1 is SNHLY and CDR2 is FYNNEI in the germline V gene. V lost 2 bases, J lost 5 bases, and 15 bases lay in between. This CDR3 has 15 residues. The CDR3 here is CASSELVGIGETQYF. CDR3 in DNA: TGTGCCAGCAGTGAACTTGTCGGGATTGGCGAGACCCAGTACTTC.

The chain couples TRBV4-1 to TRBJ2-5; 12 bases line up with TRBD2. This CDR3 has 15 residues. J gave up 8 bases and V 6 bases, and 10 bases lay outside the gene matches. Germline CDR1 reads MGHRA; CDR2 reads YSYEKL. CDR3 nucleotides: TGCGCCAGCAGGCAGGGACTAGCGGGCCCAGATACCCAGTACTTC. This codes for CASRQGLAGPDTQYF.

The genes are TRBV19 and TRBJ1-5; D remains ambiguous. The CDR3 loop spans 16 amino acids. With 1 base removed from V and 0 bases from J, the gap between germline ends came to 10 bases. Germline lookup yields CDR1 LNHDA and CDR2 SQIVND (reference sequence). CDR3 protein: CASSIGSGYSNQPQHF. For the CDR3, the DNA is TGTGCCAGTAGTATAGGGTCGGGGTATAGCAATCAGCCCCAGCATTTT.

The chain carries TRBV6-5 and TRBJ1-2, with D unclear. The CDR3 is made up of 15 amino acids. Trimming removed 0 bases from V and 5 bases from J, with 13 bases in between. The germline gives CDR1 MNHEY, CDR2 SVGAGI. CDR3 coding DNA: TGTGCCAGCAGTTACTCGTCGCACGGCGGGTATGGCTACACCTTC. It is translated as CASSYSSHGGYGYTF.

The chain employs TRBV11-2 and TRBJ2-1; weak D call: TRBD2 (6 bases). CDR1 and CDR2 from the germline V gene are SGHAT and FQNNGV. The CDR3 extends over 14 amino acids. Trimming removed 5 bases from V and 7 bases from J, with 15 bases in between. The CDR3 region has the DNA TGTGCCAGCAGCCTGACTAGTAATTGGAATGAGCAGTTCTTC. Translation: CASSLTSNWNEQFF.

The chain couples TRBV11-3 to TRBJ1-1; D is uncertain. The CDR3 runs to 13 residues. Trimming stripped 2 bases from V and 4 bases from J, with 8 bases between. Germline V gene lookup returns CDR1 SGHNT and CDR2 YENEEA. The CDR3 DNA reads as TGTGCCAGCAGCTTATCCGAGGTCACTGAAGCTTTCTTT. Protein product: CASSLSEVTEAFF.

The rearrangement links TRBV6-1 to TRBJ1-1; D gene unclear. Germline CDR1 is MNHNS and CDR2 is SASEGT. Trimming removed 0 bases from V and 4 bases from J, with 9 bases in between. The CDR3 loop spans 14 amino acids. The CDR3 spells CASSEARRFTEAFF. The CDR3 nucleotides read TGTGCCAGCAGTGAAGCGCGACGATTCACTGAAGCTTTCTTT.

The rearrangement links TRBV30 to TRBJ2-1; maybe TRBD2 (5 bases). V gave up 0 bases and J gave up 0 bases, with 9 bases separating them. This CDR3 is built from 15 residues. Germline CDR1 is GTSNPN and CDR2 is SVGIG (reference sequence). The CDR3 here is CAWSVRGSSYNEQFF. The CDR3 nucleotides are TGTGCCTGGAGTGTTCGTGGGAGCTCCTACAATGAGCAGTTCTTC.

This rearrangement joins TRBV5-1 to TRBJ1-1; TRBD1 aligns across 9 bases. The CDR3 runs 15 residues. From germline, CDR1 is SGHRS and CDR2 YFSETQ. Germline trimming cut 3 bases from V and 4 bases from J; bases unmatched to any gene: 7. CDR3 in amino acids: CASSWTGTGLTEAFF. For the CDR3, the DNA is TGCGCCAGCAGCTGGACTGGGACAGGGCTCACTGAAGCTTTCTTT.